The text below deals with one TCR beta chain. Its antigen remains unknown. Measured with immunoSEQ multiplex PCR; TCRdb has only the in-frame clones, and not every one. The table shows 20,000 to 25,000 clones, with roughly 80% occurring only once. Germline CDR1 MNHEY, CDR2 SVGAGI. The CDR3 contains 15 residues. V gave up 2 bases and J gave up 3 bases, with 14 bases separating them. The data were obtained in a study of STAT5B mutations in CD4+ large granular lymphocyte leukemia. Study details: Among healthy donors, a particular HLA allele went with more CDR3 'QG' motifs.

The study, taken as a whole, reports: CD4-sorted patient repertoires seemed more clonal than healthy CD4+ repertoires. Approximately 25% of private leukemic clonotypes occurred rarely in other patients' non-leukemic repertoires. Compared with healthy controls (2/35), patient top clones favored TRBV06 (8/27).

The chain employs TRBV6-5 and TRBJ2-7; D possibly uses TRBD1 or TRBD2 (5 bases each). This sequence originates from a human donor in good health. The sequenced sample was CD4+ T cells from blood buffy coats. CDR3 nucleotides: TGTGCCAGCAGTTACACCTGGCCTGGGGGCTACGAGCAGTACTTC. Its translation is CASSYTWPGGYEQYF.